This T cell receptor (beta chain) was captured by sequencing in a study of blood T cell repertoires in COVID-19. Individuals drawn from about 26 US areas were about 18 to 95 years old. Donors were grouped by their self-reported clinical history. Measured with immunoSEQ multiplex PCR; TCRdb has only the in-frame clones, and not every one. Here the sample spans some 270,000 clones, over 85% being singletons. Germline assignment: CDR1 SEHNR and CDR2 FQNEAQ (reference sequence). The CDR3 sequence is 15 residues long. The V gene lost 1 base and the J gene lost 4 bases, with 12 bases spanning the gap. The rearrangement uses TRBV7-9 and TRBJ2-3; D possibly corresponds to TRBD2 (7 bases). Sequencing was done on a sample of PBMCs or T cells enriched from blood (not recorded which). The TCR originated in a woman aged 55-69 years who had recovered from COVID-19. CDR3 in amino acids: CASSLVGGPADTQYF. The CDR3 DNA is TGTGCCAGCAGCTTAGTGGGGGGGCCTGCAGATACGCAGTATTTT.